The text below deals with one T cell receptor beta chain. Its antigen is undetermined. J was trimmed by 3 bases and V by 0 bases; bases with no gene match: 4. The length of the CDR3 is 17 residues. From germline, CDR1 is MNHEY and CDR2 SMNVEV (reference sequence). The data were obtained in a study of CD8+ T cells in alopecia areata. General study results and limits: Sequence data from scalp samples additionally include resident alphabeta T cells of normal skin.

Sequencing used cDNA as its template, made by extracting RNA and reverse transcribing it. Libraries were prepared by immunoSEQ multiplex PCR; TCRdb keeps only in-frame clonotypes and omits some of them. The sample contains about 180,000 clones, 53% of which appear only once. The treatment denotes: oral pan-JAK inhibitor, 5-10 mg twice daily. Sampling of alopecia areata patients yielded lesional scalp punch biopsies as well as peripheral blood. The chain employs TRBV27 and TRBJ2-3; 12 nucleotides line up with TRBD2. The sample in question was CD8+ T cells sorted from blood, obtained at week 24, from a patient treated with tofacitinib. The TCR was taken from a human donor with alopecia areata. CDR3 DNA sequence: TGTGCCAGCAGTTTATCGGGACTAGCGGGCAGTACAGATACGCAGTATTTT. Translated: CASSLSGLAGSTDTQYF.